These T cell receptor beta chains were read from a single sample in a study of T-cell memory formation after mild COVID-19. TCRdb fed the 5' RACE reads into MiXCR, producing one record per CDR3 protein. The sample holds 350,000 to 500,000 distinct CDR3 sequences, around 20% seen once. Sequencing was done on a sample of PBMCs or a T cell subset sorted from them (not recorded which). These receptors all come from an adult woman who had mild COVID-19 (a few samples of this study predate the infection). Cell type and time point are not known. Both conserved end residues are part of each CDR3. Fields, in order: D gene, clone size, J gene, V gene, CDR3 protein, CDR3 DNA. D genes are given only for firm matches. The size entry is marked missing in some rows and otherwise reads once, few, many or a size class.

>.|many|TRBJ2-2|TRBV5-8
CASSLDSNPTGELFF
TGTGCCAGCAGCTTGGACTCGAACCCCACCGGGGAGCTGTTTTTT
>.|many|TRBJ2-7|TRBV29-1
CSVRRSSYEQYF
TGCAGCGTACGCCGGAGCTCCTACGAGCAGTACTTC
>TRBD1|few|TRBJ1-2|TRBV7-9
CASSLALGIHGTGGGGYTF
TGTGCCAGCAGCTTAGCGCTAGGGATCCATGGGACAGGGGGAGGCGGCTACACCTTC
>.|few|TRBJ2-1|TRBV12-3/TRBV12-4
CASSFLSGIGNNEQFF
TGTGCCAGCAGTTTTTTGTCCGGGATTGGTAACAATGAGCAGTTCTTC
>.|.|TRBJ2-2|TRBV7-3
CASSSGGVGELFF
TGTGCCAGCAGCTCTGGTGGGGTCGGGGAGCTGTTTTTT
>TRBD2|few|TRBJ2-7|TRBV7-8
CASSPTSGITYEQYF
TGTGCCAGCAGCCCGACTAGCGGTATCACCTACGAGCAGTACTTC
>.|.|TRBJ2-5|TRBV11-1
CASSPGIGQLSQETQYF
TGTGCCAGCAGCCCGGGGATTGGACAGCTTTCTCAAGAGACCCAGTACTTC
>TRBD1|few|TRBJ1-2|TRBV27
CASSFGQGLSGYTF
TGTGCCAGCAGTTTCGGACAGGGATTAAGTGGCTACACCTTC
>.|.|TRBJ2-7|TRBV7-9
CASGSTVYEQYF
TGTGCCAGTGGATCTACAGTCTACGAGCAGTACTTC
>.|.|TRBJ2-7|TRBV6-1
CASSGWLATSYEQYF
TGTGCCAGCAGTGGTTGGTTGGCAACCTCCTACGAGCAGTACTTC
>.|many|TRBJ2-7|TRBV5-1
CASRSGLDSYEQYF
TGCGCCAGCCGGAGCGGACTGGACTCCTACGAGCAGTACTTC
>TRBD1|few|TRBJ1-6|TRBV7-9
CASSRGTGANRGVRSPLHF
TGTGCCAGCAGCCGCGGAACAGGGGCAAACCGCGGGGTGCGTTCACCCCTCCACTTT
>TRBD1|.|TRBJ2-2|TRBV7-9
CASSRTGQGTIFANTGELFF
TGTGCCAGCAGCCGAACGGGACAGGGGACAATCTTCGCGAACACCGGGGAGCTGTTTTTT
>.|few|TRBJ2-1|TRBV3-1
CASSQSGDGMHEQFF
TGTGCCAGCAGCCAAAGTGGGGACGGGATGCATGAGCAGTTCTTC
>.|.|TRBJ2-1|TRBV5-1
CASNPVPPYNEQFF
TGCGCCAGCAACCCGGTCCCCCCCTACAATGAGCAGTTCTTC
>TRBD1|few|TRBJ2-4|TRBV12-3/TRBV12-4
CASSPRQGSNIQYF
TGTGCCAGCAGTCCGAGACAGGGGTCAAACATTCAGTACTTC
>.|.|TRBJ1-3|TRBV12-3/TRBV12-4
CAAAVGPGNTIYF
TGTGCCGCAGCGGTCGGACCTGGAAACACCATATATTTT
>.|.|TRBJ2-2|TRBV12-3/TRBV12-4
CASSFVGGELFF
TGTGCCAGCAGTTTTGTAGGGGGGGAGCTGTTTTTT
>.|.|TRBJ2-7|TRBV12-3/TRBV12-4
CASSLFLGPYEQYF
TGTGCCAGCAGTTTGTTCCTGGGTCCCTACGAGCAGTACTTC
>.|.|TRBJ1-1|TRBV5-4
CASSLRGWVNTEAFF
TGTGCCAGCAGCTTGAGAGGCTGGGTAAACACTGAAGCTTTCTTT
>.|few|TRBJ2-4|TRBV19
CASSNPGKTKNIQYF
TGTGCCAGTAGTAATCCAGGAAAAACCAAAAACATTCAGTACTTC
>TRBD2|.|TRBJ2-3|TRBV7-3
CASSLNGGREDTQYF
TGTGCCAGCAGCCTGAACGGCGGGAGGGAGGATACGCAGTATTTT